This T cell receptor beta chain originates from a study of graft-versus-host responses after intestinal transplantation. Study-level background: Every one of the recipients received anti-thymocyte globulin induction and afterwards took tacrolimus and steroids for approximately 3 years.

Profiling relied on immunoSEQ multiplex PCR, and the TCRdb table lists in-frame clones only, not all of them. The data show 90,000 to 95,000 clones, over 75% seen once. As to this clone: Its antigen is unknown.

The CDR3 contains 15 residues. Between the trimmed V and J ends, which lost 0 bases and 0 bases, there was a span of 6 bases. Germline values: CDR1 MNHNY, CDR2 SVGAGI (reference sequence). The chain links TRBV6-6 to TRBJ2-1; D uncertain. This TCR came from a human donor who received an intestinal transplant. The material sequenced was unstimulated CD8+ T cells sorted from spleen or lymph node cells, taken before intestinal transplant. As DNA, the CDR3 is TGTGCCAGCAGTTACTCCGGTGACTCCTACAATGAGCAGTTCTTC. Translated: CASSYSGDSYNEQFF.